This section outlines one T cell receptor (beta chain) sequence together with its context. Antigen specificity is unknown. TCRdb reanalysed the RT-PCR reads using MiXCR and keeps one entry per CDR3 protein. The repertoire holds roughly 540,000 distinct CDR3 sequences, with roughly 25% as singletons. This entry is derived from a study of response to subunit inactivated influenza vaccine. Findings and limits, study-wide: A suggestion made by the authors is that each seasonal influenza vaccination recruits few new T cells.

Trimming cost V 3 bases and J 14 bases; bases outside gene matches: 20. The CDR3 is 18 amino acids. Germline V gene data show CDR1 as DFQATT and CDR2 as SNEGSKA (reference sequence). The same sample was also studied in work on T cells expressing NK-cell markers. This second study notes: The authors made TCR beta cDNA libraries by 5'RACE template switching. This switching added a universal primer site and UMIs. Sorted CD3+CD56+NKG2C+, CD3+CD56+NKG2C- and CD3+CD56-NKG2C+ T cells supplied TCR beta repertoires. Within the sequenced cohort of eight donors, seven exhibited HCMV seropositivity and one was seronegative.

The chain links TRBV20-1 to TRBJ1-6; 12 positions match TRBD1. The source is a man aged 45 to 65 who received an inactivated influenza vaccine. The sample in question was CD4+ T cells sorted from PBMCs, obtained about 13 days after vaccination. The CDR3 DNA follows: TGCAGTGCTAGCCAAATTGGCCCCGGGACAGGGGGCGAGGGTACCCTCCACTTT. Its protein product is CSASQIGPGTGGEGTLHF.